A selection of T cell receptor beta chains follows, all from one sample in a study of blood T cell repertoires in COVID-19. The data were produced by immunoSEQ multiplex PCR, yet TCRdb's version contains in-frame clones alone and is incomplete. The top ten hold 9.5% to 13% of the sample, which has about 97,000 clones, 70% to 90% seen once. The specimen sequenced was peripheral blood. Receptors originate from a woman in her 30s with acute or convalescent COVID-19. Both conserved end residues are part of each CDR3. D genes are given only for firm matches. The size of a clone is reported for some rows only, either as once, few or many, or as a class for expanded clones.

V	size	J	D	CDR3	DNA
TRBV5-8	once	TRBJ1-3	NA	CASSLGQSSGNTIYF	TGTGCCAGCAGCTTGGGACAGAGCTCTGGAAACACCATATATTTT
TRBV5-1	once	TRBJ1-6	NA	CASSEGLSGSYNSPLHF	TGCGCCAGCAGTGAGGGCCTATCGGGTAGCTATAATTCACCCCTCCACTTT
TRBV4-2	NA	TRBJ2-3	TRBD2	CASSRLAMSDTQYF	TGTGCCAGCAGCCGACTAGCGATGTCAGATACGCAGTATTTT
TRBV5-6	NA	TRBJ1-5	NA	CASSEGGTSNQPQHF	TGTGCCAGCAGCGAGGGAGGTACGAGCAATCAGCCCCAGCATTTT
TRBV19	NA	TRBJ1-1	TRBD1	CASSISTGSGTEAFF	TGTGCCAGTAGTATCTCGACAGGGTCTGGCACTGAAGCTTTCTTT
TRBV2	NA	TRBJ1-5	TRBD1	CASSLQGDQPQHF	TGTGCCAGCAGTTTACAGGGGGATCAGCCCCAGCATTTT
TRBV29-1	NA	TRBJ2-2	NA	CSVESVTGELFF	TGCAGCGTTGAGTCAGTGACCGGGGAGCTGTTTTTT
TRBV20-1	NA	TRBJ2-7	NA	CSAKGPYEQYF	TGCAGTGCCAAGGGGCCGTACGAGCAGTACTTC
TRBV15	NA	TRBJ1-5	NA	CATSQLPGGVKLGQPQHF	TGTGCCACCAGCCAATTGCCCGGCGGGGTTAAGTTGGGTCAGCCCCAGCATTTT
TRBV10-1	once	TRBJ2-7	NA	CASSEQGAPYEQYF	TGCGCCAGCAGTGAACAGGGAGCCCCCTACGAGCAGTACTTC
TRBV12-3/TRBV12-4	NA	TRBJ2-3	TRBD2	CASRRGAGIYYF	TGTGCCAGCAGGCGGGGGGCCGGTATCTACTATTTT
TRBV18	NA	TRBJ2-5	NA	CASSSQDFETQYF	TGTGCCAGCTCATCGCAGGATTTCGAGACCCAGTACTTC
TRBV3-1/TRBV3-2	NA	TRBJ1-4	NA	CASSQDRGATNEKLFF	TGTGCCAGCAGCCAAGATCGCGGGGCTACTAATGAAAAACTGTTTTTT
TRBV29-1	NA	TRBJ1-1	NA	CSVPGDTEAFF	TGCAGCGTTCCGGGGGACACTGAAGCTTTCTTT
TRBV7-9	NA	TRBJ1-6	NA	CASTSESSYNSPLHF	TGTGCCAGCACCTCCGAGAGCTCCTATAATTCACCCCTCCACTTT
TRBV5-4	NA	TRBJ1-6	NA	CASSPTNSEYYNSPLHF	TGTGCCAGCAGCCCCACCAACAGTGAGTACTATAATTCACCCCTCCACTTT
TRBV9	NA	TRBJ2-2	TRBD1	CASSRTGGTPQGGELFF	TGTGCCAGCAGCCGGACAGGGGGGACTCCCCAGGGCGGGGAGCTGTTTTTT
TRBV6-5	NA	TRBJ2-2	TRBD2	CASAAGGVSSGELFF	TGTGCCAGCGCCGCCGGGGGGGTCTCATCGGGGGAGCTGTTTTTT
TRBV12-3/TRBV12-4	once	TRBJ1-1	NA	CASSFTRGSVFF	TGTGCCAGCAGTTTCACCCGGGGGTCAGTTTTCTTT
TRBV11-2	NA	TRBJ1-6	NA	CASSLDQLYNSPLHF	TGTGCCAGCAGCTTAGACCAGTTGTATAATTCACCCCTCCACTTT
TRBV28	NA	TRBJ1-4	NA	CASSFPPEETQGATNEKLFF	TGTGCCAGCAGTTTCCCCCCCGAAGAAACCCAGGGCGCAACTAATGAAAAACTGTTTTTT
TRBV4-2	NA	TRBJ2-3	TRBD2	CASSQERGGRDTQYF	TGTGCCAGCAGCCAAGAACGGGGGGGCCGGGATACGCAGTATTTT
TRBV4-1	NA	TRBJ1-4	NA	CASRGGSGKLFF	TGCGCCAGCCGAGGAGGGAGTGGAAAACTGTTTTTT
TRBV4-1	NA	TRBJ2-1	NA	CASSQGGYNEQFF	TGCGCCAGCAGCCAAGGAGGGTACAATGAGCAGTTCTTC
TRBV28	NA	TRBJ1-2	NA	CASAILNYGYTF	TGTGCCAGCGCCATACTAAACTATGGCTACACCTTC
TRBV7-9	NA	TRBJ2-7	NA	CASSLVGRFEQYF	TGTGCCAGCAGCTTAGTTGGCCGTTTCGAGCAGTACTTC
TRBV28	NA	TRBJ2-7	TRBD1	CASSPPGQGVGGYEQYF	TGTGCCAGCAGTCCCCCGGGACAGGGAGTAGGGGGGTACGAGCAGTACTTC
TRBV12-5	NA	TRBJ2-7	NA	CASGSTGYEQYF	TGTGCTAGTGGTTCGACAGGATACGAGCAGTACTTC
TRBV6-5	NA	TRBJ1-1	TRBD1	CASSRQGSMNTEAFF	TGTGCCAGCAGTAGACAGGGATCCATGAACACTGAAGCTTTCTTT
TRBV20-1	few	TRBJ1-4	NA	CSASREKLFF	TGCAGTGCTAGCCGGGAAAAACTGTTTTTT
TRBV5-1	NA	TRBJ2-7	NA	CASSLTGSFYEQYF	TGCGCCAGCAGCTTGACAGGATCCTTCTACGAGCAGTACTTC
TRBV9	few	TRBJ1-2	NA	CASSVDNFKAGYTF	TGTGCCAGCAGCGTAGACAACTTTAAAGCGGGCTACACCTTC
TRBV7-9	NA	TRBJ2-1	NA	CASRLKIGWSSYNEQFF	TGTGCCAGCAGGTTAAAAATCGGCTGGAGCTCCTACAATGAGCAGTTCTTC
TRBV7-2	NA	TRBJ1-2	NA	CASSLGAGIDYGYTF	TGTGCCAGCAGCTTAGGGGCAGGGATCGACTATGGCTACACCTTC
TRBV3-1/TRBV3-2	once	TRBJ2-3	TRBD2	CASSQDSGGADTQYF	TGTGCCAGCAGCCAAGATAGCGGGGGGGCAGATACGCAGTATTTT
TRBV24-1	NA	TRBJ2-2	NA	CATSGGAGTGELFF	TGTGCCACCAGTGGCGGGGCCGGCACCGGGGAGCTGTTTTTT
TRBV19	NA	TRBJ1-4	NA	CASSPVTVRGEKLFF	TGTGCCAGTAGTCCTGTTACAGTGAGAGGGGAAAAACTGTTTTTT
TRBV7-3	NA	TRBJ2-2	NA	CASSLYKTGELFF	TGTGCCAGCAGCCTCTATAAGACCGGGGAGCTGTTTTTT
TRBV5-1	NA	TRBJ1-2	NA	CASSFGGTGYTF	TGCGCCAGCAGCTTTGGGGGGACTGGCTACACCTTC
TRBV7-8	NA	TRBJ2-7	TRBD1	CASSPRGLQHEQYF	TGTGCCAGCAGCCCAAGGGGGCTACAGCACGAGCAGTACTTC
TRBV6-5	NA	TRBJ2-7	NA	CASTNSYEQYF	TGTGCCAGCACTAACAGTTACGAGCAGTACTTC